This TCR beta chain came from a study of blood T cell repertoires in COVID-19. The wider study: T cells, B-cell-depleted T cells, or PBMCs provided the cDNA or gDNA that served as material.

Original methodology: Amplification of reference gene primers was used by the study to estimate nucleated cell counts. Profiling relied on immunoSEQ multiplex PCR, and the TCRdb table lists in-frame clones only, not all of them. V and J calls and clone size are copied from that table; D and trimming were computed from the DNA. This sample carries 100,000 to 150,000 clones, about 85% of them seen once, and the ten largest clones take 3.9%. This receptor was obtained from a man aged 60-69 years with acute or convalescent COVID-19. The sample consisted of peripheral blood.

The CDR3: CASSSGGLIMDEQYF. CDR3 nucleotides: TGTGCCAGCAGCTCAGGCGGGCTAATAATGGACGAGCAGTACTTC. The chain joins TRBV7-2 to TRBJ2-7, with TRBD2 as a possible D gene (5 bases). Deletions cut 4 bases from V and 5 bases from J, with 18 bases between. The CDR3 totals 15 residues. CDR1 is SGHTA and CDR2 is FQGNSA in the germline V gene.